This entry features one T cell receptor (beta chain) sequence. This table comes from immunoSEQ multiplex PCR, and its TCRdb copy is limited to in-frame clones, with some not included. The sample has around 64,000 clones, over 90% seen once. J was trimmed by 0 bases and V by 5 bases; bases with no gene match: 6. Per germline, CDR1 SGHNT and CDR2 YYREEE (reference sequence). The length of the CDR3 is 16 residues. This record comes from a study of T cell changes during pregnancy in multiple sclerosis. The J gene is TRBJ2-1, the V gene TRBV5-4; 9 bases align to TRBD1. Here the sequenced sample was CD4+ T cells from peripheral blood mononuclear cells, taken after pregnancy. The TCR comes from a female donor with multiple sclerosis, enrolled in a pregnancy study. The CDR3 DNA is TGTGCCAGCAGACCTGGACAGGGGAGCTCCTACAATGAGCAGTTCTTC. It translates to CASRPGQGSSYNEQFF.